The 18 T cell receptor beta chains listed next were all sequenced from one sample in a study of shared clonotypes between healthy human individuals. Sequenced by immunoSEQ multiplex PCR; TCRdb stores in-frame clones only, minus some. Counted here are some 690,000 clones, around 91% occurring once; the ten biggest clones make up more than 30%. The material sequenced was memory CD8+ T cells from PBMCs. Subset specified: CD45RO+ cells pooled with CCR7-negative TemRA cells. Receptors were obtained from a man aged 18 to 29 in good health. Some clones in this sample may be carry-over from other donors' samples.

The rearrangement joins TRBV13 to TRBJ2-7, with 8 nucleotides matching TRBD1. Per the germline V gene, CDR1 is PRHDT and CDR2 is FYEKMQ (reference sequence). This CDR3 region has 15 residues. V shed 5 bases and J 2 bases; nucleotides not matched to a gene: 8. CDR3 residues: CASSDGQGPTYEQYF. The CDR3 DNA is TGTGCCAGCAGCGACGGACAGGGCCCTACCTACGAGCAGTACTTC.

The rearrangement links TRBV19 to TRBJ1-1; weak D call: TRBD1 (5 bases). Trimming removed 7 bases at V and 4 bases at J, with 16 bases between. Per the germline V gene, CDR1 is LNHDA and CDR2 is SQIVND (reference sequence). CDR3 size: 14 residues. The CDR3, as DNA: TGTGCCAGTACCCCCCCTTGGGGGTTCACTGAAGCTTTCTTT. Amino acids: CASTPPWGFTEAFF.

This clone appeared once. A read error may account for a junction end that differs from germline. The rearrangement uses TRBV6-1 and TRBJ2-2; 7 bases line up with TRBD1. Looked up from germline, CDR1 is MNHNS and CDR2 is SASEGT. The CDR3 spans 15 residues. The CDR3 DNA is TGTGCCAGCAGACTCGTCAGGGGGAACTCCGGGGAGCTGTTTTTT. Translated, it gives CASRLVRGNSGELFF.

The chain recombines TRBV9 with TRBJ2-2; TRBD2 agrees at 13 bases. The CDR3 is 21 residues long. V gave up 3 bases and J gave up 0 bases; unmatched junction bases: 14. Germline CDR1 is SGDLS and CDR2 is YYNGEE. CDR3 region: CASSAALGLAGMRTNTGELFF. Written as DNA, the CDR3 is TGTGCCAGCAGCGCCGCACTGGGACTAGCGGGAATGAGGACGAACACCGGGGAGCTGTTTTTT.

The chain employs TRBV4-1 and TRBJ1-1, with D tentatively TRBD1 (5 bases). Germline loops: CDR1 MGHRA, CDR2 YSYEKL. Trimming took 1 base from V and 9 from J, leaving 6 bases between them. The CDR3 extends over 11 amino acids. The CDR3 spells CASSQAGQAFF. Written as DNA, the CDR3 is TGCGCCAGCAGCCAAGCGGGGCAAGCTTTCTTT.

CDR3 loop: CSVQGASGGSYNEQFF. The CDR3 DNA follows: TGCAGCGTACAAGGGGCTAGCGGGGGAAGTTACAATGAGCAGTTCTTC. The chain couples TRBV29-1 to TRBJ2-1; 10 nucleotides agree with TRBD2. The CDR3 spans 16 residues. CDR1 is SQVTM and CDR2 is ANQGSEA in the germline V gene. V was clipped by 6 bases and J by 4 bases; unmatched bases: 12.

This chain links TRBV19 with TRBJ2-5; TRBD1 or TRBD2 may be the D gene (5 bases each). Germline V gives CDR1 LNHDA, CDR2 SQIVND (reference sequence). V shed 6 bases and J shed 3 bases, with 26 bases lying between them. The CDR3 is 18 residues long. The CDR3 nucleotides are TGTGCCAGTAGCCGGGAATCGGAGGACACCTCCCTGGAAGAGACCCAGTACTTC. It specifies CASSRESEDTSLEETQYF. The entire variable domain, with the rest obtained from reference TRBV19 and TRBJ2-5, is as follows: DGGITQSPKYLFRKEGQNVTLSCEQNLNHDAMYWYRQDPGQGLRLIYYSQIVNDFQKGDIAEGYSVSREKKESFPLTVTSAQKNPTAFYLCASSRESEDTSLEETQYFGPGTRLLVL.

This sequence joins TRBV6-5 and TRBJ2-1; D is unclear. There are 14 residues in the CDR3. Germline values: CDR1 MNHEY, CDR2 SVGAGI. Trimming removed 7 bases from V and 4 bases from J, with 14 bases in between. CDR3 loop: CASTSTDLYNEQFF. The CDR3 DNA is TGTGCCAGCACTTCCACGGACCTTTACAATGAGCAGTTCTTC.

This rearrangement joins TRBV18 to TRBJ2-2; 15 nucleotides align to TRBD2. The CDR3 covers 20 residues. V dropped 1 base and J dropped 4; count of bases not matched to a gene: 10. Germline V CDR1 and CDR2: KGHSH, LQKENI. The CDR3 protein is CASSPRPGLAGGASTGELFF. DNA of the CDR3: TGTGCCAGCTCACCACGGCCGGGACTAGCGGGAGGTGCGAGCACCGGGGAGCTGTTTTTT.

The genes are TRBV27 and TRBJ2-7; 7 bases match TRBD1. Unmatched junction bases numbered 14, after V lost 10 bases and J lost 5 bases. There are 14 residues in the CDR3. The V gene's germline CDR1 is MNHEY and CDR2 SMNVEV (reference sequence). CDR3 in amino acids: CATIQVDRENEQYF. The DNA of the CDR3 is TGTGCCACCATACAAGTCGACAGGGAGAACGAGCAGTACTTC.

Comments on this clone: A much larger clone lies one base from this, so it may be a read error. Additional DNA sequences in this sample encode the identical CDR3. The chain has TRBV5-6 and TRBJ1-2; 8 positions agree with TRBD1. The CDR3 consists of 13 residues. CDR1 SGHDT and CDR2 YYEEEE come from the germline V gene. With 3 bases clipped from V and 4 bases from J, the junction kept 2 bases outside the gene matches. The CDR3 reads CASSSGQVYGYTF. In nucleotides, the CDR3 is TGTGCCAGCAGCTCGGGACAGGTCTATGGCTACACCTTC.

The J gene is TRBJ2-7, the V gene TRBV5-5, with D tentatively TRBD2 (5 bases). Germline V CDR1 and CDR2: SGHKS, YYEKEE (reference sequence). Trimming stripped 6 bases from V and 3 bases from J, with 19 bases between. This CDR3 has 15 amino acids. Written as DNA, the CDR3 is TGTGCCAGCACCCCCTGGGTAGCGAACAGCTACGAGCAGTACTTC. Protein sequence: CASTPWVANSYEQYF.

This chain joins TRBV4-3 and TRBJ2-1; D could derive from TRBD1 or TRBD2 (5 bases each). Germline-derived CDR1 and CDR2 are LGHNA and YSLEER. The CDR3 contains 16 residues. The V and J ends lost 0 bases and 2 bases respectively, with 11 bases between them. This CDR3 is CASSQDSGPAYNEQFF. CDR3 DNA sequence: TGCGCCAGCAGCCAAGATTCGGGGCCTGCCTACAATGAGCAGTTCTTC.

This chain joins TRBV2 and TRBJ1-3, with D hard to call. The CDR3 is 16 residues long. Germline V gene sequence: CDR1 SNHLY, CDR2 FYNNEI. V was trimmed by 7 bases and J by 7 bases, leaving 23 bases between them. CDR3 protein: CASTGPPGPSRNTIYF. CDR3 sequence (DNA): TGTGCCAGCACCGGCCCTCCCGGTCCTTCAAGGAACACCATATATTTT.

V and J are TRBV6-5 and TRBJ2-7; D gene unclear. The length of the CDR3 is 15 residues. V lost 7 bases and J 0 bases, leaving 16 bases between the germline ends. Germline CDR1 reads MNHEY; CDR2 reads SVGAGI. The CDR3 region is CASTPEPASSYEQYF. As DNA, the CDR3 is TGTGCCAGCACTCCGGAACCAGCGAGCTCCTACGAGCAGTACTTC.

This clone was seen only once. This chain joins TRBV28 and TRBJ1-5; 8 positions agree with TRBD1. V shed 4 bases, J shed 0 bases, and the junction held 8 bases outside the gene matches. Germline values: CDR1 MDHEN, CDR2 SYDVKM. The CDR3 is 17 amino acids. CDR3 sequence (DNA): TGTGCCAGCAGTTCAGGACAGGGACCTTATAGCAATCAGCCCCAGCATTTT. Translated: CASSSGQGPYSNQPQHF.

The V gene is TRBV9, the J gene TRBJ1-1, with 8 bases aligning to TRBD1. J lost 1 base, V lost 4 bases, and 9 bases had no gene match. The germline CDR1 and CDR2 sequences are SGDLS and YYNGEE. The CDR3 sequence is 16 residues long. In DNA form, the CDR3 reads TGTGCCAGCAGCCTTTCCAGGGACAGGTCGAACACTGAAGCTTTCTTT. Translation gives CASSLSRDRSNTEAFF.

The chain recombines TRBV15 with TRBJ2-1; D remains unclear. Trimming pared 5 bases from V and 7 bases from J, leaving 12 bases between. Germline CDR1 is LNHNV and CDR2 is YYDKDF (reference sequence). This CDR3 has 13 amino acids. CDR3 sequence: CATSDRGMNEQFF. Here the CDR3 DNA reads TGTGCCACCAGCGACCGAGGTATGAATGAGCAGTTCTTC.